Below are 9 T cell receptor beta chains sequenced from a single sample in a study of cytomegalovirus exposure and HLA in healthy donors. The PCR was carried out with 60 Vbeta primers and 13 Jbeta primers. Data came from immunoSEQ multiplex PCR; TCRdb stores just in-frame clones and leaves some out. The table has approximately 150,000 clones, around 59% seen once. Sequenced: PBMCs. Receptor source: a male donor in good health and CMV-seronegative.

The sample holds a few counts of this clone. The CDR3 nucleotides read TGCGCCAGCAGCCTCCTACAGGCCCCGACCCCTCTACAAACCTACGAGCAGTACTTC. Protein: CASSLLQAPTPLQTYEQYF. The chain couples TRBV4-1 to TRBJ2-7; perhaps TRBD1 as D (5 bases). V shed 4 bases and J shed 2 bases, with 27 bases lying between them. The CDR3 is 19 residues long. CDR1 and CDR2 (germline): MGHRA, YSYEKL.

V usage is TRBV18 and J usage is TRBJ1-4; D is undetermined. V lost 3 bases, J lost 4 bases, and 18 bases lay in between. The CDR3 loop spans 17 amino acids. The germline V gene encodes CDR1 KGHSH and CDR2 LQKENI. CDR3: CASSPTQRGSDNEKLFF. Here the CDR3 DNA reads TGTGCCAGCTCACCCACGCAGCGCGGGTCTGATAATGAAAAACTGTTTTTT.

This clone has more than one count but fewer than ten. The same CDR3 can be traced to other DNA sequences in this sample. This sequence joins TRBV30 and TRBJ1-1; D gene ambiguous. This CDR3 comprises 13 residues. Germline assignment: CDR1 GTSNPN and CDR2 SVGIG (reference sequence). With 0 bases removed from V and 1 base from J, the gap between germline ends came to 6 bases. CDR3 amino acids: CAWSVLSNTEAFF. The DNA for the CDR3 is TGTGCCTGGAGTGTCCTGTCGAACACTGAAGCTTTCTTT.

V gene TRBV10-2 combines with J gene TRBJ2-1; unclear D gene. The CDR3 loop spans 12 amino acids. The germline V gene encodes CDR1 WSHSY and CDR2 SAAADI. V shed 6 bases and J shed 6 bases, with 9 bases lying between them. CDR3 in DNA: TGCGCCAGCAGACTCAACCTCAATGAGCAGTTCTTC. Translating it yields CASRLNLNEQFF.

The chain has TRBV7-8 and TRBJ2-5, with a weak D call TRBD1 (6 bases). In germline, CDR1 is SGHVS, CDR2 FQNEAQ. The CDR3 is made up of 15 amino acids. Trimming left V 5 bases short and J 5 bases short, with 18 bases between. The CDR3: CASSPPPGVGETQYF. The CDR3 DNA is TGTGCCAGCAGCCCCCCCCCAGGGGTGGGGGAGACCCAGTACTTC.

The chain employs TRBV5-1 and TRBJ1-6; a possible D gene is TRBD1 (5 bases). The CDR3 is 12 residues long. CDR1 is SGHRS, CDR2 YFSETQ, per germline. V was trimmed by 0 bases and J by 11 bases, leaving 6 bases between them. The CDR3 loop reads CASSLGQTPLHF. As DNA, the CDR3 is TGCGCCAGCAGCTTGGGACAGACACCCCTCCACTTT.

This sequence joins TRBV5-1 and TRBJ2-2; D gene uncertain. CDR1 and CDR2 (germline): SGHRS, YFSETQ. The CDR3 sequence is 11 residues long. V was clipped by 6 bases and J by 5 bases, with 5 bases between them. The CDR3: CASTLTGELFF. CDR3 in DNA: TGCGCCAGCACCCTAACCGGGGAGCTGTTTTTT.

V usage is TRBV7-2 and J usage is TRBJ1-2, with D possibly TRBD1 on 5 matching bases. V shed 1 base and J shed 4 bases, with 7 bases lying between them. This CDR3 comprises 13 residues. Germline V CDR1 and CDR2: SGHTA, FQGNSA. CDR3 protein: CASSLGQFYGYTF. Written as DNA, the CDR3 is TGTGCCAGCAGCTTAGGACAGTTCTATGGCTACACCTTC.

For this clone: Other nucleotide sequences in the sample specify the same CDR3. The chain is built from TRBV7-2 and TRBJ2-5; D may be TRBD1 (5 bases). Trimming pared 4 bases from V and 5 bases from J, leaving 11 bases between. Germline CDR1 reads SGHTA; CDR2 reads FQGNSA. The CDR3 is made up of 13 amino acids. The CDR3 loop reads CASSSQGGETQYF. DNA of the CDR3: TGTGCCAGCAGCTCCCAGGGTGGGGAGACCCAGTACTTC.